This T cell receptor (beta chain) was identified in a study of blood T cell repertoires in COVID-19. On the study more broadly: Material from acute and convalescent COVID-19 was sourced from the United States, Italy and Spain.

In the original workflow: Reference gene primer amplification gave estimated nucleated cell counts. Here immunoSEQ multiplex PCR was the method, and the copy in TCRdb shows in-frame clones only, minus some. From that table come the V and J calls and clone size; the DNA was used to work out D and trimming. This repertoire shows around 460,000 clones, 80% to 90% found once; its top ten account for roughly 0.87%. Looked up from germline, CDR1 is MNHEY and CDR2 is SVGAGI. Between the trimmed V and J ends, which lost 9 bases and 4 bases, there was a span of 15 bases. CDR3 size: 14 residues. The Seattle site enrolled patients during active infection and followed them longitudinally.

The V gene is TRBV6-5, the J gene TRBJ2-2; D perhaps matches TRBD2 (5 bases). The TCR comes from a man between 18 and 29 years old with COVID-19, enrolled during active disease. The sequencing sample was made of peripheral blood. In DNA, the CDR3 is TGTGCCAGTATGAGGGCAGGCGGCACCGGGGAGCTGTTTTTT. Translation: CASMRAGGTGELFF.